The TCR beta chain described here comes from a study of monozygotic twins with inflammatory bowel disease. Total RNA was isolated from whole blood without T cell sorting. The CDR3 is 14 residues long. Germline-derived CDR1 and CDR2 are DFQATT and SNEGSKA (reference sequence). Both the TCRalpha cDNA and the TCRbeta cDNA were taken through two nested PCRs, lasting approximately 16 and 9 cycles. TCRdb reworked the 5' RACE reads into one entry per CDR3 protein, no DNA. This table lists some 150,000 distinct CDR3 sequences. The specimen was blood. The V and J genes are TRBV20-1 and TRBJ2-5; checking the TCRdb D call of TRBD1 is not possible without DNA. This TCR was sampled from a human donor with ulcerative colitis or Crohn's disease, or a healthy co-twin of an affected twin (not recorded which). The CDR3: CSAHHDGGQETQYF.